This TCR beta chain was sequenced for a study of identical twins. Each CDR3 protein is one row after TCRdb ran MiXCR on the 5' RACE reads. The sample records about 450,000 distinct CDR3 sequences, approximately 17% being singletons. This TCR came from a middle-aged man in good health. Material: naive T cells sorted from blood.

The CDR3 loop is CASSEARKHHF. For the CDR3, the DNA is TGTGCCAGCAGTGAAGCCCGGAAACATCACTTT. The chain joins TRBV6-1 to TRBJ1-6; no definite D call. The CDR3 has 11 amino acids. Germline-derived CDR1 and CDR2 are MNHNS and SASEGT. Trimming stripped 0 bases from V and 19 bases from J, with 10 bases between.